These 15 T cell receptor beta chains were all obtained from the same sample, sequenced in a study of T cell repertoires in cytomegalovirus infection. One entry per CDR3 protein results from TCRdb running MiXCR on the reads. The sample gives approximately 100,000 distinct CDR3 sequences, roughly two fifths of which show up once; 65% to 75% is in the top ten. These receptors' targets are unknown. This specimen consisted of CD8+ T cells from cultured PBMCs, obtained from culture after CMV antigen stimulation. The receptors come from a human donor in good health (CMV status not recorded). Some clones in this sample may be carry-over from other donors' samples.

The chain combines TRBV6-5 with TRBJ2-5, with a weak D call TRBD2 (6 bases). CDR1 is MNHEY and CDR2 is SVGAGI in the germline V gene. The CDR3 is made up of 15 amino acids. Deletions cut 4 bases from V and 3 bases from J, with 15 bases between. Here the CDR3 DNA reads TGTGCCAGCAGTTCGGGGTGGAGGGGAAAAGAGACCCAGTACTTC. This sequence encodes CASSSGWRGKETQYF.

The chain employs TRBV4-2 and TRBJ2-5, with D hard to call. This CDR3 is 15 amino acids long. The V end was cut by 0 bases, the J end by 1 base, with 9 bases between. Per the germline V gene, CDR1 is LGHNA and CDR2 is YNFKEQ. Written as DNA, the CDR3 is TGTGCCAGCAGCCAAGAGGAGCGTCTCCAAGAGACCCAGTACTTC. This gives the protein CASSQEERLQETQYF.

This clonotype has a handful of counts. The rearrangement joins TRBV2 to TRBJ2-7, with D possibly TRBD2 on 6 matching bases. From germline, CDR1 is SNHLY and CDR2 FYNNEI. The V end was cut by 0 bases, the J end by 0 bases, with 12 bases between. The CDR3 spans 16 residues. DNA of the CDR3: TGTGCCAGCAGTGAAGCGCGGGGCCCCAGCTCCTACGAGCAGTACTTC. Translation gives CASSEARGPSSYEQYF.

A note on this clonotype: A read error is possible here, since a much larger clone lies one base away. A read error is likely, as this CDR3 ends without the conserved phenylalanine or tryptophan. This CDR3 reads CASSTDSAVGQPQHL. The CDR3 DNA reads as TGTGCCAGTAGCACGGACAGCGCGGTGGGGCAGCCCCAGCATCTT. This chain joins TRBV19 and TRBJ1-5; a weak D match, TRBD1 (6 bases). V lost 6 bases, J lost 7 bases, and 19 bases lay in between. Germline CDR1 reads LNHDA; CDR2 reads SQIVND (reference sequence). The CDR3 spans 15 residues.

The V and J genes are TRBV19 and TRBJ2-7; D is undetermined. Trimming took 0 bases from V and 3 from J, leaving 9 bases between them. The CDR3 runs to 14 residues. CDR1 is LNHDA and CDR2 is SQIVND in the germline V gene (reference sequence). CDR3 residues: CASSIERGNYEQYF. The CDR3 DNA is TGTGCCAGTAGTATAGAGAGAGGAAACTACGAGCAGTACTTC.

V usage is TRBV9 and J usage is TRBJ1-2, with 9 bases that match TRBD1. The junction had 5 bases not matched to a gene; V was cut back by 3 bases and J by 8 bases. Looked up from germline, CDR1 is SGDLS and CDR2 is YYNGEE. The CDR3 has 13 amino acids. This CDR3 reads CASSAQGAGGYTF. CDR3 DNA sequence: TGTGCCAGCAGCGCACAGGGGGCTGGCGGCTACACCTTC. The entire variable domain, with the rest obtained from reference TRBV9 and TRBJ1-2, is as follows: DSGVTQTPKHLITATGQRVTLRCSPRSGDLSVYWYQQSLDQGLQFLIQYYNGEERAKGNILERFSAQQFPDLHSELNLSSLELGDSALYFCASSAQGAGGYTFGSGTRLTVV.

This rearrangement joins TRBV28 to TRBJ1-4; no definite D call. Germline assignment: CDR1 MDHEN and CDR2 SYDVKM. V shed 5 bases and J shed 14 bases, with 15 bases lying between them. CDR3 length: 12 residues. The CDR3 loop reads CASSPSGANLFF. In DNA form, the CDR3 reads TGTGCCAGCAGTCCATCGGGAGCGAACCTGTTTTTT.

The chain employs TRBV4-1 and TRBJ1-6; D gene ambiguous. V lost 1 base and J 2 bases, leaving 15 bases between the germline ends. The CDR3 sequence is 18 residues long. CDR1 and CDR2 (germline): MGHRA, YSYEKL. CDR3 residues: CASSQAPGPGPYNSPLHF. CDR3 nucleotide sequence: TGCGCCAGCAGCCAAGCCCCGGGCCCGGGCCCCTATAATTCACCCCTCCACTTT.

The rearrangement joins TRBV5-6 to TRBJ1-6, with D uncertain. Trimming took off 2 bases at V and 0 bases at J, with 6 bases between the two ends. The germline V gene has CDR1 SGHDT and CDR2 YYEEEE. The CDR3 totals 15 residues. CDR3 sequence (DNA): TGTGCCAGCAGCTTATGGAGCTCCTATAATTCACCCCTCCACTTT. It encodes CASSLWSSYNSPLHF.

This clonotype was seen a handful of times. The CDR3: CASSQTSTGRYYEQYF. CDR3 bases: TGCGCCAGCAGCCAGACCTCGACAGGGAGATACTACGAGCAGTACTTC. The rearrangement joins TRBV4-1 to TRBJ2-7; TRBD1 matches at 7 bases. The CDR3 is made up of 16 amino acids. CDR1 and CDR2 (germline): MGHRA, YSYEKL. The V segment lost 3 bases and the J segment 3 bases; nucleotides outside the gene matches: 11.

The chain combines TRBV12-3 or TRBV12-4 with TRBJ1-4, with D possibly matching TRBD1 (5 bases). V was shortened by 9 bases and J by 4 bases, with 12 bases between the two germline ends. This CDR3 has 13 amino acids. The CDR3 bases are TGTGCCAGTACTGACAGCAGTAATGAAAAACTGTTTTTT. Protein: CASTDSSNEKLFF.

This clonotype was counted at least ten times. The chain couples TRBV2 to TRBJ2-7; D gene uncertain. The CDR3 has 14 amino acids. Germline-derived CDR1 and CDR2 are SNHLY and FYNNEI. The V end was cut by 2 bases, the J end by 3 bases, with 11 bases between. The CDR3 region is CASSELTINYEQYF. CDR3 sequence (DNA): TGTGCCAGCAGTGAATTAACAATAAACTACGAGCAGTACTTC.

This clonotype was detected many times. This chain joins TRBV20-1 and TRBJ1-2; D ambiguous. The V and J ends lost 5 bases and 6 bases respectively, with 7 bases between them. Germline V gene data show CDR1 as DFQATT and CDR2 as SNEGSKA (reference sequence). This CDR3 is built from 10 residues. CDR3 bases: TGCAGTGCTCCAGAAGATGGCTACACCTTC. This translates into CSAPEDGYTF.

The rearrangement uses TRBV6-6 and TRBJ2-7; 11 bases map to TRBD2. The CDR3 extends over 18 amino acids. The trim removed 5 bases at V and 0 bases at J, leaving 12 bases unmatched. CDR1 and CDR2 (germline): MNHNY, SVGAGI (reference sequence). CDR3 loop: CASSRTSGGLKSSYEQYF. CDR3 bases: TGTGCCAGCAGTCGAACTAGCGGGGGCCTAAAAAGCTCCTACGAGCAGTACTTC.

This clonotype was counted between two and nine times. DNA for the CDR3: TGTGCCAGCAGTTCGGGCGTTGGGGGGCTCAATCAGCCCCAGCATTTT. It specifies CASSSGVGGLNQPQHF. This chain connects TRBV27 to TRBJ1-5, with a tentative D call TRBD1 (6 bases). The length of the CDR3 is 16 residues. Germline assignment: CDR1 MNHEY and CDR2 SMNVEV (reference sequence). Trimming removed 4 bases at V and 3 bases at J, with 16 bases between.